This T cell receptor (beta chain) was captured by sequencing in a study of memory CD4+ T cells and cytomegalovirus serostatus. About the research overall: This sample comes from healthy Belgian adults, 9 CMV seropositive, under 25 seronegative.

Notes on this clone: The antigen remains unidentified.

Profiled with immunoSEQ multiplex PCR; TCRdb holds only in-frame clones, not every one. The table includes roughly 84,000 clones, less than 90% detected once. The sort gate was single viable CD3+CD4+CD8-CD45RO+ cells for memory CD4+ T cells. Overall study results and limits: Each of 65 to 75 CMV-associated TCRbeta sequences occurred in one to five individuals.

The sequenced material came from memory CD4+ T cells from blood. The origin of this receptor is an adult in good health and CMV-seronegative.

The CDR3 here is CASSKHHTGSTEAFF. CDR3 sequence (DNA): TGTGCCAGCAGTAAGCACCATACAGGGTCCACTGAAGCTTTCTTT. This chain joins TRBV25-1 and TRBJ1-1, with D possibly being TRBD1 (6 bases). This CDR3 comprises 15 residues. V lost 5 bases to trimming and J lost 4 bases, with 17 bases between them. The V gene's germline CDR1 is MGHDK and CDR2 SYGVNS.